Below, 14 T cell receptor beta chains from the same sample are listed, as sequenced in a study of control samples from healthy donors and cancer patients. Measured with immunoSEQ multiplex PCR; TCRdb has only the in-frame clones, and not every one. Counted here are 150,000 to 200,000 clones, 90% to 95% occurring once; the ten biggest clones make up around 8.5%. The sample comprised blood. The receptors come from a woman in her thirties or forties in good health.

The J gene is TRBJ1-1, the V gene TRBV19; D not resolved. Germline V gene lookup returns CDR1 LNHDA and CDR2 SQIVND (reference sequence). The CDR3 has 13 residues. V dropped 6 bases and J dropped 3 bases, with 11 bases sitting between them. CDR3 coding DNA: TGTGCCAGTAGCTCGCAGGCGGACACTGAAGCTTTCTTT. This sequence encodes CASSSQADTEAFF.

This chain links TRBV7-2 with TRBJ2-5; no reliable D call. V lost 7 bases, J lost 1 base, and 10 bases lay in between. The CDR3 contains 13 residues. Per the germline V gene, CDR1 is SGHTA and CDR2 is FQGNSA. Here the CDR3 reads CASTTQFQETQYF. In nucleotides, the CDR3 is TGTGCCAGCACCACGCAGTTCCAAGAGACCCAGTACTTC.

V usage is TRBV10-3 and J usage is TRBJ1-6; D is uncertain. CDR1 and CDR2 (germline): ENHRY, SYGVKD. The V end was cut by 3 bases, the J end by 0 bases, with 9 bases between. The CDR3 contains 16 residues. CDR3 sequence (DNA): TGTGCCATCAGTGAAAGTGGTAGCTCCTATAATTCACCCCTCCACTTT. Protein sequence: CAISESGSSYNSPLHF.

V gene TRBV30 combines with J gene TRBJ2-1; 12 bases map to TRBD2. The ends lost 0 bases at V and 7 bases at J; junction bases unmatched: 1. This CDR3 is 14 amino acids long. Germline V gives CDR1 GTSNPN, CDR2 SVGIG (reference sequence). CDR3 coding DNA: TGTGCCTGGAGTGTACTAGCGGGAGGTAATGAGCAGTTCTTC. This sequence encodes CAWSVLAGGNEQFF.

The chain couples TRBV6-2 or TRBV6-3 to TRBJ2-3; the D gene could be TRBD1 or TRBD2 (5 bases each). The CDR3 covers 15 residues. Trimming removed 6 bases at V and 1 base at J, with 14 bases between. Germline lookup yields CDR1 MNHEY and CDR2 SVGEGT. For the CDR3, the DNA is TGTGCCAGCAGCTCCGGGGCCTACCGCACAGATACGCAGTATTTT. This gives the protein CASSSGAYRTDTQYF.

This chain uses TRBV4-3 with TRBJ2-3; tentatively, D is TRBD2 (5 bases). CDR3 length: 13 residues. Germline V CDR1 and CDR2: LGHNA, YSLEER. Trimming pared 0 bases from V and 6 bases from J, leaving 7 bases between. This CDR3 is CASSQDPGDTQYF. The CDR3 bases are TGCGCCAGCAGCCAAGATCCGGGGGATACGCAGTATTTT.

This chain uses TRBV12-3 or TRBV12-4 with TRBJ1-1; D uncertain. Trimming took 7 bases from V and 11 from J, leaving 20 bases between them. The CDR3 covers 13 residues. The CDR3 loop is CASTHRESEAAFF. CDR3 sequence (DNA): TGTGCCAGCACTCATAGGGAAAGCGAGGCTGCTTTCTTT.

The CDR3, as DNA: TGTGCCACCAGTGAGACAGGATACGAGCAGTACTTC. Protein: CATSETGYEQYF. The genes are TRBV24-1 and TRBJ2-7; the D gene is possibly TRBD1 (6 bases). V was cut by 4 bases and J by 4 bases, with 7 bases left in between. The CDR3 length is 12 residues. Germline CDR1 and CDR2: KGHDR and SFDVKD.

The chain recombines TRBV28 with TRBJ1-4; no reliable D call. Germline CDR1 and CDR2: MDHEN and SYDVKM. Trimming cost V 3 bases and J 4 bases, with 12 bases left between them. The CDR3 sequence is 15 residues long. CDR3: CASSFQPGLNEKLFF. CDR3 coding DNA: TGTGCCAGCAGTTTTCAGCCAGGACTTAATGAAAAACTGTTTTTT. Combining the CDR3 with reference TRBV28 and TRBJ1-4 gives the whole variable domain DVKVTQSSRYLVKRTGEKVFLECVQDMDHENMFWYRQDPGLGLRLIYFSYDVKMKEKGDIPEGYSVSREKKERFSLILESASTNQTSMYLCASSFQPGLNEKLFFGSGTQLSVL.

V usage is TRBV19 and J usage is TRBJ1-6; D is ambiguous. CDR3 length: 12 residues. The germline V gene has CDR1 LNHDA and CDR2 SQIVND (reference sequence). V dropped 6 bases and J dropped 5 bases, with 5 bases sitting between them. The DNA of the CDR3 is TGTGCCAGTAGCCTAAATAATTCACCCCTCCACTTT. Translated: CASSLNNSPLHF.

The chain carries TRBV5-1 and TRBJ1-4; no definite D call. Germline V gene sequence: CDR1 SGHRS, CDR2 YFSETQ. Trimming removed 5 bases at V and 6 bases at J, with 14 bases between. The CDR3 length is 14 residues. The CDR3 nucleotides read TGCGCCAGCAGAAGGGCAAGGGCGGATGAAAAACTGTTTTTT. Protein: CASRRARADEKLFF.

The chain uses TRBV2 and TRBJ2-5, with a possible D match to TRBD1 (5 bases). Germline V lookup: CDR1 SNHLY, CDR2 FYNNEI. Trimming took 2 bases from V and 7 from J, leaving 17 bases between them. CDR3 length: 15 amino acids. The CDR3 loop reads CASSELKGVIGTQYF. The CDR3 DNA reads TGTGCCAGCAGTGAATTAAAAGGGGTTATCGGGACCCAGTACTTC.

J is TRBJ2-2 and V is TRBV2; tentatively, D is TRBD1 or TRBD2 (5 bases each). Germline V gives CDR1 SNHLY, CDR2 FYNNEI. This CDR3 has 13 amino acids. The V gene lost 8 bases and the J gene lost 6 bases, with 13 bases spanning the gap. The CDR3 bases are TGTGCCAGCCGAAGTCGGGACCCCGGGGAGCTGTTTTTT. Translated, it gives CASRSRDPGELFF. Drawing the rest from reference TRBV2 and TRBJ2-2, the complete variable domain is EPEVTQTPSHQVTQMGQEVILRCVPISNHLYFYWYRQILGQKVEFLVSFYNNEISEKSEIFDDQFSVERPDGSNFTLKIRSTKLEDSAMYFCASRSRDPGELFFGEGSRLTVL.

The CDR3 protein is CAISDAGSDTEAFF. For the CDR3, the DNA is TGTGCCATCAGTGACGCAGGGTCGGACACTGAAGCTTTCTTT. This rearrangement joins TRBV10-3 to TRBJ1-1, with D possibly being TRBD1 (5 bases). The CDR3 totals 14 residues. CDR1 is ENHRY, CDR2 SYGVKD, per germline. Trimming shortened V by 3 bases and J by 3 bases, and 11 bases separated the two germline ends.